This T cell receptor (beta chain) was sequenced for a study of CXCR3-negative and CXCR3-positive naive CD8 T cells. The study's findings and limits: The study found more hydrophobic TRB CDR3s in CXCR3-positive naive cells than in CXCR3-negative naive cells. High diversity, comparable across both naive subsets, contrasted with much lower diversity in memory CD8+ cells.

Germline V gene lookup returns CDR1 SGHVS and CDR2 FQNEAQ. The CDR3 runs to 16 residues. UMI-labeled TRB cDNA libraries were prepared by 5' RACE. No DNA is given; TCRdb re-called the 5' RACE reads and lists each CDR3 protein once. There are around 40,000 distinct CDR3 sequences in the sample, with around 1.9% held by the top ten. In regard to this clonotype: Its specificity is not known.

The sample was naive CXCR3- CD8+ T cells from blood. Documented subset: CD45RO-CCR7+CD27+CD95- naive CD8+ T cells lacking CXCR3 (TNR3-). The clonotype originates from a human donor in good health. Some clones in this sample may be carry-over from other donors' samples. The V call is TRBV7-8, the J call TRBJ1-2. This CDR3 reads CASSLVTGVSSYGYTF.